This T cell receptor (beta chain) was recorded in a study of graft-versus-host responses after intestinal transplantation. Study-level information: Among the recipients, transplants were multivisceral, liver-intestinal, or isolated intestinal. Uniformly, recipients were administered anti-thymocyte globulin induction with subsequent tacrolimus and steroids for about 3 years. Findings of the study overall: Recipient marrow showed GvH clones, some seen first in ileum or blood.

In the case of this clone: Its antigen is as yet unknown.

With V trimmed by 1 base and J by 8 bases, 7 bases remained unmatched. CDR1 is MGHRA, CDR2 YSYEKL, per germline. The CDR3 extends over 16 amino acids. Profiled with immunoSEQ multiplex PCR; TCRdb holds only in-frame clones, not every one. The table has 50,000 to 80,000 clones, 90% seen once. The chain combines TRBV4-1 with TRBJ2-1, with 11 nucleotides matching TRBD1. This TCR was recovered from a human donor who was the organ donor for an intestinal transplant. This specimen was unstimulated CD8+ T cells sorted from spleen or lymph node cells, taken before transplant. The CDR3 here is CASSQAGTGGRYEQFF. The CDR3 DNA follows: TGCGCCAGCAGCCAAGCAGGGACAGGGGGTCGTTATGAGCAGTTCTTC.